Sequencing of this T cell receptor (beta chain) was carried out in a study of molecular identifiers for immune sequencing clone quantification. Library preparation followed earlier protocols using designated TCR primers. TCRdb ran MiXCR on the PCR reads and lists one entry per CDR3 protein. The data contain hundreds of thousands of distinct CDR3 sequences, about a fifth of them singletons. Broader study findings: Clones carrying above 20 RNA copies accounted for over 99% of effector molecules, under 1% in naive cells.

As regards this clonotype: Its antigen is unknown. The junction does not match germline at one end; this may be a read error.

This CDR3 spans 13 amino acids. Germline CDR1 reads MNHEY; CDR2 reads SMNVEV (reference sequence). The receptor was derived from a human donor in good health. Some libraries in this study had Jurkat cell RNA spiked in. The chain recombines TRBV27 with TRBJ2-5, with D unclear. The sequencing sample was made of naive CD8+ T cells from blood, with Jurkat cell RNA spiked in. The subset here: FACS-sorted CD8+CD4-CCR7+CD45RA+ naive T cells. Here the CDR3 DNA reads TGTGCCAGCAGTCGAAGTGGGGAAGAGACCCAGCACTTC. As protein: CASSRSGEETQHF.